This T cell receptor beta chain was identified in a study of CD8+ T cells in alopecia areata. As for the study in general: Twice daily, treated patients received 5 to 10 mg of oral tofacitinib.

This clone appeared a few times. Its antigen is undetermined. Sorting from PBMCs produced CD4+ and CD8+ T cells. Following extraction, RNA underwent reverse transcription to cDNA, which served as the sequencing template. Here immunoSEQ multiplex PCR was the method, and the copy in TCRdb shows in-frame clones only, minus some. The sample shows more than 90,000 clones, around two fifths of them seen only once. Whole-study results and caveats: Normal scalp had lower clonality than lesional scalp, with alopecia totalis/universalis lesions showing this most strongly. Scalp sequencing captures resident alphabeta T cells of normal skin too.

The CDR3 extends over 18 amino acids. From germline, CDR1 is SQVTM and CDR2 ANQGSEA. V gave up 4 bases and J gave up 4 bases, with 26 bases separating them. Source material: CD4+ T cells sorted from blood. The sequence came from a human donor with alopecia areata. This sequence joins TRBV29-1 and TRBJ2-1, with a tentative D call TRBD1 (5 bases). CDR3 bases: TGCAGCGTTGTGCGCCCTGAAGGGGCGTTCCCCCCTTACAATGAGCAGTTCTTC. Translation: CSVVRPEGAFPPYNEQFF.